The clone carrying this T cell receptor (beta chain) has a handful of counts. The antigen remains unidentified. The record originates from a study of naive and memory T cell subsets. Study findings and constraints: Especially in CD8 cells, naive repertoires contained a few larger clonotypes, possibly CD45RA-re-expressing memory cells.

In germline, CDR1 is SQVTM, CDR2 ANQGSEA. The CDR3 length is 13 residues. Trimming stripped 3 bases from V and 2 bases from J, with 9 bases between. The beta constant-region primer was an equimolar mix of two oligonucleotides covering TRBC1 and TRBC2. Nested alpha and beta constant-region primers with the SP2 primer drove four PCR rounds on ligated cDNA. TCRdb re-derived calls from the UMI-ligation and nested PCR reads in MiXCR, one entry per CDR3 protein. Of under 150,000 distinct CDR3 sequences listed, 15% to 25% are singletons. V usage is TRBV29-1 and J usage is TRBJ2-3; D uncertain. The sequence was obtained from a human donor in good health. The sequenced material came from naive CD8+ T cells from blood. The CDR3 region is CSVDGSHTDTQYF. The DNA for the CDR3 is TGCAGCGTTGACGGAAGTCACACAGATACGCAGTATTTT.